A single TCR beta chain is shown here with its context. No antigen is known for it. With molecular barcodes, quantitative 5'-RACE was used to make the TCR beta libraries. Using its own MiXCR run on the 5' RACE reads, TCRdb lists one record per CDR3 protein. The sample holds 150,000 to 200,000 distinct CDR3 sequences, around a tenth seen once. This sample stems from a study of CD8 T cells in ankylosing spondylitis. The study, taken as a whole, reports: In the blood and synovial fluid of reactive arthritis, some motif variants had been previously reported. In ankylosing spondylitis blood, a motif of eight highly homologous TCR beta variants appeared characteristic. A CD8+ phenotype characterized the disease-linked clones, which were relatively rare in peripheral blood.

V gave up 6 bases and J gave up 5 bases; unmatched junction bases: 10. CDR3 length equals 16 residues. Per germline, CDR1 MDHEN and CDR2 SYDVKM. The chain carries TRBV28 and TRBJ2-1; 10 positions match TRBD2. The receptor comes from a male donor with ankylosing spondylitis or in good health (not recorded which). Sequences were obtained from blood, either unsorted or a sorted T cell fraction (not recorded which). CDR3 sequence (DNA): TGTGCCAGCAGACTGAGCGGGGGGGTTATTAACAATGAGCAGTTCTTC. Amino acids: CASRLSGGVINNEQFF. The entire variable domain, with the rest obtained from reference TRBV28 and TRBJ2-1, is as follows: DVKVTQSSRYLVKRTGEKVFLECVQDMDHENMFWYRQDPGLGLRLIYFSYDVKMKEKGDIPEGYSVSREKKERFSLILESASTNQTSMYLCASRLSGGVINNEQFFGPGTRLTVL.